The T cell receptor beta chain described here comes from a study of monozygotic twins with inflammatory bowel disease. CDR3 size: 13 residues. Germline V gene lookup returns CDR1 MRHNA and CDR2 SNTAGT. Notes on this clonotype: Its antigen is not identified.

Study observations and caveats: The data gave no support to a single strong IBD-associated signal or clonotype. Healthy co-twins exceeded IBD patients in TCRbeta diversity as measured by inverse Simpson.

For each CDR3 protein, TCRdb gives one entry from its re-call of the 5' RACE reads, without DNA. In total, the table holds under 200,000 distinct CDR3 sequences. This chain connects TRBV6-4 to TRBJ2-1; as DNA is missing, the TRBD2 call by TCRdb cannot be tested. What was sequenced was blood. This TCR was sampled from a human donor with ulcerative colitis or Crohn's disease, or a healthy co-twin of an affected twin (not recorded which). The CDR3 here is CASSRDFHNEQFF.